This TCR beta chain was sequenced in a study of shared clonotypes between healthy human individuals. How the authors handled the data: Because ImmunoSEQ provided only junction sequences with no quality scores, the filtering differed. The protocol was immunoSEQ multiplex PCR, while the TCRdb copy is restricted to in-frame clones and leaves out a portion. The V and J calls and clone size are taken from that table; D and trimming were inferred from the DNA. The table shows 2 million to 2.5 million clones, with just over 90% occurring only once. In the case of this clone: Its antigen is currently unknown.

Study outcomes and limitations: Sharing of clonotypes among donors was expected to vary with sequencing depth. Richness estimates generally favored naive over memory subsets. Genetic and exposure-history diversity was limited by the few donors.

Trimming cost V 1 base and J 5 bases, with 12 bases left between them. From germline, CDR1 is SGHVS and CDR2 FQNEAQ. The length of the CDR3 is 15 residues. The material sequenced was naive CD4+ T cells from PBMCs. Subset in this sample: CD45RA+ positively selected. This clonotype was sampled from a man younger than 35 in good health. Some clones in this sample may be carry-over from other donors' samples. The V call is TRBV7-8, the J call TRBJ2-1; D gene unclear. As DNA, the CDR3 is TGTGCCAGCAGCTTAGGATTTAGGGCAGACAATGAGCAGTTCTTC. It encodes CASSLGFRADNEQFF.